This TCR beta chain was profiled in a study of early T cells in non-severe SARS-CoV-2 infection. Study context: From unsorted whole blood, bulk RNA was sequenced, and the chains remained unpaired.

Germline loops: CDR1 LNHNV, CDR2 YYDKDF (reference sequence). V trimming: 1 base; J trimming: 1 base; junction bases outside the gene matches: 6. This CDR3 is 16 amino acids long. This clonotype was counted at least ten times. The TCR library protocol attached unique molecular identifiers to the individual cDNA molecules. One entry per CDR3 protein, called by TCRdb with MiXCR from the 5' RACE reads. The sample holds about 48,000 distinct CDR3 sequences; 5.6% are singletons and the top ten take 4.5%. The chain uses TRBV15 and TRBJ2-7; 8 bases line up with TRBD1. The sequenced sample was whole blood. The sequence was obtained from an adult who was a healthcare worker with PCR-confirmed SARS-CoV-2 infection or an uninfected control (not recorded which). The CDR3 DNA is TGTGCCACCAGCAGAGCGACAGGGGCGGTGTCCTACGAGCAGTACTTC. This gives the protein CATSRATGAVSYEQYF.